A single sample gave rise to the 15 T cell receptor beta chains below, sequenced in a study of blood T cell repertoires in COVID-19. Produced via immunoSEQ multiplex PCR; TCRdb's table is partial and in-frame only. This repertoire shows roughly 290,000 clones, around 91% found once; its top ten account for around 1.7%. Sample: PBMCs or T cells enriched from blood (not recorded which). These receptors were taken from a woman aged 18-29 years with acute COVID-19.

This rearrangement joins TRBV15 to TRBJ1-5; 9 bases fit TRBD1. Looked up from germline, CDR1 is LNHNV and CDR2 is YYDKDF (reference sequence). Trimming at V came to 2 bases and at J to 5 bases, leaving 4 bases not matched to a gene. The CDR3 length is 15 residues. The CDR3 coding sequence is TGTGCCACCAGCAGATCAAGACAGGGGGATCAGCCCCAGCATTTT. It is translated as CATSRSRQGDQPQHF.

The rearrangement joins TRBV19 to TRBJ2-4; 12 bases fit TRBD2. The CDR3 contains 16 residues. Germline V CDR1 and CDR2: LNHDA, SQIVND (reference sequence). J was trimmed by 7 bases and V by 3 bases; bases with no gene match: 7. CDR3: CASSIPLAGGLNIQYF. Here the CDR3 DNA reads TGTGCCAGTAGTATTCCCCTAGCGGGAGGGCTTAACATTCAGTACTTC. Looking up the rest from reference TRBV19 and TRBJ2-4 gives the full variable domain: DGGITQSPKYLFRKEGQNVTLSCEQNLNHDAMYWYRQDPGQGLRLIYYSQIVNDFQKGDIAEGYSVSREKKESFPLTVTSAQKNPTAFYLCASSIPLAGGLNIQYFGAGTRLSVL.

This clone was seen just once. The rearrangement uses TRBV5-6 and TRBJ1-5, with 7 bases that match TRBD1. Per the germline V gene, CDR1 is SGHDT and CDR2 is YYEEEE. V trimming: 3 bases; J trimming: 4 bases; junction bases outside the gene matches: 1. The CDR3 covers 13 residues. The CDR3 loop reads CASSWDRNQPQHF. CDR3 coding DNA: TGTGCCAGCAGCTGGGACAGAAATCAGCCCCAGCATTTT.

This sequence joins TRBV7-2 and TRBJ2-3; no clear D gene. The CDR3 runs 15 residues. Germline V gene lookup returns CDR1 SGHTA and CDR2 FQGNSA. The V and J ends lost 5 bases and 0 bases respectively, with 12 bases between them. The CDR3 spells CASSVSLRSTDTQYF. The CDR3 region has the DNA TGTGCCAGCAGCGTCTCCCTTCGGAGCACAGATACGCAGTATTTT.

V and J are TRBV28 and TRBJ1-2, with 7 bases fitting TRBD1. V shed 6 bases and J 0 bases; nucleotides not matched to a gene: 7. Germline V CDR1 and CDR2: MDHEN, SYDVKM. The CDR3 totals 15 residues. The CDR3 nucleotides are TGTGCCAGCAGCTTACCGGGGACAGCTAACTATGGCTACACCTTC. Its translation is CASSLPGTANYGYTF.

The V and J genes are TRBV30 and TRBJ1-3; maybe TRBD1 (5 bases). This CDR3 region has 20 residues. Germline loops: CDR1 GTSNPN, CDR2 SVGIG (reference sequence). Trimming shortened V by 5 bases and J by 5 bases, and 34 bases separated the two germline ends. CDR3 in DNA: TGTGCCTGGCACGTTCGCGACCCTATAAAACGGGGGACTCCGCGAAACACCATATATTTT. It codes for CAWHVRDPIKRGTPRNTIYF. Together with reference TRBV30 and TRBJ1-3, the CDR3 gives the full variable domain: SQTIHQWPATLVQPVGSPLSLECTVEGTSNPNLYWYRQAAGRGLQLLFYSVGIGQISSEVPQNLSASRPQDRQFILSSKKLLLSDSGFYLCAWHVRDPIKRGTPRNTIYFGEGSWLTVV.

The chain uses TRBV28 and TRBJ2-5, with 15 bases that match TRBD2. Germline assignment: CDR1 MDHEN and CDR2 SYDVKM. There are 16 residues in the CDR3. V lost 6 bases and J lost 4; bases outside the gene matches: 6. The CDR3 nucleotides read TGTGCCAGCAGACGGGGGACTAGCGGGAGGTTAGAGACCCAGTACTTC. Encoded protein: CASRRGTSGRLETQYF.

V usage is TRBV18 and J usage is TRBJ1-3; 7 nucleotides align to TRBD1. The CDR3 has 16 residues. The junction had 9 bases not matched to a gene; V was cut back by 5 bases and J by 2 bases. The germline V gene has CDR1 KGHSH and CDR2 LQKENI. CDR3 bases: TGTGCCAGCTCAAGACCGACAGGGTATACTGGAAACACCATATATTTT. As protein: CASSRPTGYTGNTIYF.

V usage is TRBV18 and J usage is TRBJ1-5, with D unresolved. In germline, CDR1 is KGHSH, CDR2 LQKENI. V was cut by 6 bases and J by 2 bases, with 5 bases left in between. The CDR3 is made up of 12 amino acids. The CDR3 sequence is CASSAGNQPQHF. DNA of the CDR3: TGTGCCAGCTCGGCAGGCAATCAGCCCCAGCATTTT.

This clone was seen just once. The chain has TRBV15 and TRBJ1-1; no clear D gene. Looked up from germline, CDR1 is LNHNV and CDR2 is YYDKDF (reference sequence). The V gene lost 2 bases and the J gene lost 4 bases, with 14 bases spanning the gap. The CDR3 is 15 amino acids. CDR3 region: CATSRSIGDGTEAFF. The CDR3 nucleotides are TGTGCCACCAGCAGATCTATCGGGGATGGCACTGAAGCTTTCTTT.

The rearrangement joins TRBV21-1 to TRBJ1-1; the table's D gene call, TRBD1, was not cross checked with the DNA. TRBV21-1 is deemed a pseudogene. The CDR3 extends over 15 amino acids. The CDR3 DNA is TGTGCCAGCAGCAAAGGGACACTAAGAAAAACTGAAGCTTTCTTT. As protein: CASSKGTLRKTEAFF.

The chain combines TRBV7-6 with TRBJ1-4; 7 nucleotides align to TRBD1. Germline CDR1 and CDR2: SGHVS and FNYEAQ. V gave up 8 bases and J gave up 8 bases; unmatched junction bases: 8. The CDR3 spans 13 residues. The CDR3 DNA reads TGTGCCAGCTCTCTGGGGACAGTCGAAAAACTGTTTTTT. It encodes CASSLGTVEKLFF.

This clone has a single count. CDR3 loop: CASSPRLAGGGQEEQYF. CDR3 coding DNA: TGTGCCAGCAGCCCACGACTAGCGGGAGGGGGTCAGGAAGAGCAGTACTTC. The chain has TRBV7-9 and TRBJ2-7; 14 nucleotides match TRBD2. From germline, CDR1 is SEHNR and CDR2 FQNEAQ (reference sequence). The CDR3 has 17 residues. V shed 5 bases, J shed 7 bases, and the junction held 13 bases outside the gene matches.

The rearrangement joins TRBV5-4 to TRBJ2-7; a weak D match, TRBD1 (6 bases). CDR1 SGHNT and CDR2 YYREEE come from the germline V gene (reference sequence). The V end lost 0 bases, the J end lost 2 bases, and 12 bases lay between the germline ends. CDR3 size: 15 residues. The CDR3 DNA is TGTGCCAGCAGCTTGGGAGGACAGTTTACCTACGAGCAGTACTTC. Amino acids: CASSLGGQFTYEQYF.

This chain connects TRBV18 to TRBJ2-1; 11 nucleotides match TRBD2. The length of the CDR3 is 16 residues. The V gene end was trimmed by 2 bases and the J gene end by 2 bases; junction bases not matched to a gene: 2. CDR1 KGHSH and CDR2 LQKENI come from the germline V gene. CDR3 protein: CASSPRTSGPYNEQFF. CDR3 in DNA: TGTGCCAGCTCACCAAGGACTAGCGGGCCCTACAATGAGCAGTTCTTC. The full variable domain, with the rest looked up from reference TRBV18 and TRBJ2-1, is NAGVMQNPRHLVRRRGQEARLRCSPMKGHSHVYWYRQLPEEGLKFMVYLQKENIIDESGMPKERFSAEFPKEGPSILRIQQVVRGDSAAYFCASSPRTSGPYNEQFFGPGTRLTVL.